These 16 T cell receptor beta chains were sequenced from one sample in a study of blood T cell repertoires in COVID-19. Sequencing used immunoSEQ multiplex PCR; TCRdb keeps in-frame clones, though not all of them. The repertoire has some 390,000 clones, about 87% of them found once; the top ten carry about 3%. The sequenced sample was peripheral blood. The receptors shown here come from a human donor in a cohort sampled during active COVID-19.

The chain recombines TRBV28 with TRBJ2-2, with 10 bases fitting TRBD2. CDR1 is MDHEN and CDR2 is SYDVKM in the germline V gene. The CDR3 runs 16 residues. The V gene end was trimmed by 4 bases and the J gene end by 5 bases; junction bases not matched to a gene: 7. CDR3 nucleotide sequence: TGTGCCAGCAGTTCGTTACCGGGACTAGCGACCGGGGAGCTGTTTTTT. Its translation is CASSSLPGLATGELFF.

The chain is built from TRBV4-2 and TRBJ1-1; D unclear. V lost 3 bases to trimming and J lost 6 bases, with 17 bases between them. This CDR3 is built from 15 residues. Per germline, CDR1 LGHNA and CDR2 YNFKEQ. The CDR3 region is CASSQQKIGGSEAFF. The CDR3 bases are TGTGCCAGCAGCCAGCAGAAAATTGGAGGTTCTGAAGCTTTCTTT.

J is TRBJ2-1 and V is TRBV2, with 9 bases matching TRBD2. This CDR3 has 17 residues. CDR1 and CDR2 (germline): SNHLY, FYNNEI. Trimming at V came to 2 bases and at J to 1 base, leaving 6 bases not matched to a gene. The CDR3, as DNA: TGTGCCAGCAGTGAATTTGTTAGCGGGAGTTCCTACAATGAGCAGTTCTTC. Translation: CASSEFVSGSSYNEQFF.

The V and J genes are TRBV5-1 and TRBJ1-1, with 8 bases identical to TRBD1. CDR1 is SGHRS and CDR2 is YFSETQ in the germline V gene. CDR3 size: 13 residues. With V trimmed by 4 bases and J by 11 bases, 10 bases remained unmatched. The CDR3 here is CASSADRAIKAFF. The CDR3 nucleotides are TGCGCCAGCAGCGCGGACAGGGCCATCAAGGCTTTCTTT.

This chain joins TRBV29-1 and TRBJ1-2, with 12 bases lining up with TRBD1. Germline V lookup: CDR1 SQVTM, CDR2 ANQGSEA. V trimming: 5 bases; J trimming: 8 bases; junction bases outside the gene matches: 9. The CDR3 is made up of 14 amino acids. CDR3 residues: CSVPMGQGAGGYTF. The CDR3 DNA reads TGCAGCGTTCCCATGGGACAGGGGGCGGGCGGCTACACCTTC. The whole variable domain, filled in from reference TRBV29-1 and TRBJ1-2, reads SAVISQKPSRDICQRGTSLTIQCQVDSQVTMMFWYRQQPGQSLTLIATANQGSEATYESGFVIDKFPISRPNLTFSTLTVSNMSPEDSSIYLCSVPMGQGAGGYTFGSGTRLTVV.

The chain joins TRBV3-1 (or the pseudogene TRBV3-2) to TRBJ2-7; D gene ambiguous. The germline gives CDR1 LGHDT, CDR2 YNNKEL (reference sequence). The CDR3 length is 16 residues. Trimming left V 1 base short and J 1 base short, with 14 bases between. Here the CDR3 DNA reads TGTGCCAGCAGCCAAGGCCCGGTGGTGCTTTCCTACGAGCAGTACTTC. Translation: CASSQGPVVLSYEQYF.

The V call is TRBV19, the J call TRBJ1-6; possible D gene TRBD1, 6 bases. The CDR3 contains 13 residues. The germline gives CDR1 LNHDA, CDR2 SQIVND (reference sequence). Trimming shortened V by 3 bases and J by 11 bases, and 11 bases separated the two germline ends. CDR3 coding DNA: TGTGCCAGTAGTATGGACCCAGGGGCACCCCTCCACTTT. This encodes CASSMDPGAPLHF.

The chain couples TRBV2 to TRBJ2-1; D remains ambiguous. Trimming stripped 5 bases from V and 4 bases from J, with 9 bases between. Germline-derived CDR1 and CDR2 are SNHLY and FYNNEI. The CDR3 has 13 residues. CDR3 in amino acids: CASSYAEYNEQFF. The CDR3 DNA reads TGTGCCAGCAGTTACGCAGAATACAATGAGCAGTTCTTC.

This chain connects TRBV7-8 to TRBJ1-5, with 8 bases lining up with TRBD1. Germline lookup yields CDR1 SGHVS and CDR2 FQNEAQ. The CDR3 consists of 17 residues. Trimming at V came to 2 bases and at J to 6 bases, leaving 12 bases not matched to a gene. CDR3 coding DNA: TGTGCCAGCAGCTTATGGGTGGTTCAGGGGGCTATTCAGCCCCAGCATTTT. This translates into CASSLWVVQGAIQPQHF.

The V gene is TRBV21-1, the J gene TRBJ1-4. TRBV21-1 is marked as a pseudogene. The CDR3 has 13 amino acids. In DNA, the CDR3 is TGTGCCAGCACAACGGGCCGGGGTGAAAAACTGTTTTTT. It translates to CASTTGRGEKLFF.

This chain uses TRBV10-3 with TRBJ2-3; 7 bases are a match to TRBD2. Per the germline V gene, CDR1 is ENHRY and CDR2 is SYGVKD. V trimming: 2 bases; J trimming: 1 base; junction bases outside the gene matches: 6. This CDR3 region has 16 residues. The CDR3 is CAISEQSGARTDTQYF. CDR3 in DNA: TGTGCCATCAGTGAGCAAAGCGGGGCTCGCACAGATACGCAGTATTTT.

This clone was seen only a few times. The chain couples TRBV6-6 to TRBJ1-6; the match to TRBD1 covers 7 bases. The V and J ends lost 2 bases and 9 bases, in that order; junction bases with no gene match: 4. Germline V CDR1 and CDR2: MNHNY, SVGAGI (reference sequence). The CDR3 contains 14 residues. The CDR3 is CASSYGQAGSPLHF. In nucleotides, the CDR3 is TGTGCCAGCAGTTACGGACAGGCGGGTTCACCCCTCCACTTT.

The chain combines TRBV19 with TRBJ1-1; D call uncertain. The length of the CDR3 is 14 residues. V lost 2 bases and J 4 bases, leaving 11 bases between the germline ends. CDR1 and CDR2 (germline): LNHDA, SQIVND (reference sequence). CDR3: CASSIRLEGTEAFF. The CDR3, as DNA: TGTGCCAGTAGTATACGGTTGGAGGGCACTGAAGCTTTCTTT.

This clone was counted a single time. The rearrangement joins TRBV27 to TRBJ2-7; 8 bases fit TRBD2. The CDR3 is 15 amino acids. Germline CDR1 MNHEY, CDR2 SMNVEV (reference sequence). Germline trimming cut 0 bases from V and 7 bases from J; bases unmatched to any gene: 8. The CDR3 sequence: CASSLSLAGLGEQYF. In nucleotides, the CDR3 is TGTGCCAGCAGTTTATCGCTAGCGGGCCTGGGGGAGCAGTACTTC.

As to this clone: This sample includes further DNA sequences coding for the same CDR3. The rearrangement links TRBV11-3 to TRBJ2-3; D gene unclear. Trimming removed 4 bases at V and 1 base at J, with 3 bases between. Germline V gene lookup returns CDR1 SGHNT and CDR2 YENEEA. This CDR3 has 12 amino acids. CDR3 region: CASSSGTDTQYF. CDR3 bases: TGTGCCAGCAGCTCCGGCACAGATACGCAGTATTTT.

This chain connects TRBV20-1 to TRBJ1-5; D is undetermined. Germline assignment: CDR1 DFQATT and CDR2 SNEGSKA (reference sequence). The V and J ends lost 3 bases and 9 bases respectively, with 9 bases between them. The CDR3 contains 11 residues. The CDR3 DNA follows: TGCAGTGCTAGGGGTGGAGGGCCCCAGCATTTT. This codes for CSARGGGPQHF.